This T cell receptor (beta chain) was recorded in a study of cytomegalovirus exposure and HLA in healthy donors. 60 Vbeta and 13 Jbeta primers were used in PCR. Using immunoSEQ multiplex PCR, the repertoire was profiled, and TCRdb retains in-frame clones only, with some absent. The data hold 150,000 to 180,000 clones, with around 80% observed a single time. V shed 3 bases and J shed 2 bases, with 13 bases lying between them. The CDR3 runs to 15 residues. CDR1 is KGHSH and CDR2 is LQKENI in the germline V gene. V gene TRBV18 combines with J gene TRBJ2-5; D gene uncertain. Sequenced material: PBMCs. The receptor was derived from a middle-aged woman in good health and CMV-seronegative. CDR3 sequence: CASSPPSGLQETQYF. The CDR3 bases are TGTGCCAGCTCACCTCCATCGGGTTTGCAAGAGACCCAGTACTTC.